This record concerns one TCR beta chain sequence. Germline lookup yields CDR1 MDHEN and CDR2 SYDVKM. CDR3 length: 13 amino acids. With 1 base removed from V and 8 bases from J, the gap between germline ends came to 11 bases. This sample is drawn from a study of blood T cell repertoires in COVID-19. The repertoire was sequenced with immunoSEQ multiplex PCR; TCRdb's copy has only in-frame clones and lacks some. The table records about 300,000 clones, around 89% of them present only once. The specimen sequenced was peripheral blood. This clonotype was sampled from a middle-aged man with acute or convalescent COVID-19. The chain employs TRBV28 and TRBJ1-2, with a possible D match to TRBD1 (5 bases). The CDR3 spells CASSLFRVGGYTF. In nucleotides, the CDR3 is TGTGCCAGCAGTTTATTCAGGGTGGGGGGCTACACCTTC.